This T cell receptor (beta chain) is from a study of Graves' ophthalmopathy and Graves' hyperthyroidism. Concerning this clonotype: Its target is unknown.

Scientists amplified the TCR beta CDR3 regions from RNA transcripts. An initial RT-PCR round employing HTBI primers preceded a second-round multiplex PCR. TCRdb reprocessed the multiplex PCR reads with MiXCR, giving one entry per CDR3 protein. The table shows 1 million to 1.3 million distinct CDR3 sequences, with roughly two fifths occurring only once. The CDR3 totals 15 residues. The V gene's germline CDR1 is LGHDT and CDR2 YNNKEL (reference sequence). The V segment lost 4 bases and the J segment 4 bases; nucleotides outside the gene matches: 10. Broader study findings: Most expanded clonotypes in thyroid above 0.001 frequency also showed up in blood.

The diagnosis was founded upon clinical symptoms, serum thyroxine, TRAb, thyroid ultrasound and orbital computed tomography. The receptor's source is an adult man with Graves' hyperthyroidism. The sample comprised peripheral blood or thyroid tissue (not recorded which). The genes are TRBV3-1 and TRBJ2-7; TRBD1 aligns across 7 bases. CDR3 DNA sequence: TGTGCCAGCAGCCTAACAGGGGTAATGGAGTACGAGCAGTACTTC. Its protein product is CASSLTGVMEYEQYF.